The present entry profiles one T cell receptor beta chain with its context. The target antigen is unknown. These data are taken from a study of sequential checkpoint blockade in melanoma. Turning to the study itself: Both treatment sequences were followed by maintenance nivolumab. TCRβ was sequenced from DNA of some 97 pretreatment tumors. Study-wide results and limits: Response in arm A was associated with pretreatment TIL clonality.

V lost 4 bases and J lost 7; bases outside the gene matches: 16. The germline gives CDR1 MDHEN, CDR2 SYDVKM. This CDR3 spans 16 amino acids. Here immunoSEQ multiplex PCR was the method, and the copy in TCRdb shows in-frame clones only, minus some. The repertoire holds about 4,000 clones, 19% seen once, with 20% to 25% in the top ten. Treatment here: randomized to nivolumab then ipilimumab (arm A) or the reverse (arm B). No patient had prior DNA-damaging chemotherapy. This sequence joins TRBV28 and TRBJ2-7; TRBD1 aligns across 7 bases. This sequence was found in a human patient with melanoma. Some clones in this sample may be carry-over from other donors' samples. Sample: tumor tissue (inferred from file names), taken from a patient given nivolumab and ipilimumab in sequence. The CDR3 DNA reads TGTGCCAGCAGTTCCCCTTCAAGGACAGGCGCTAGAGAGCAGTACTTC. Translated, it gives CASSSPSRTGAREQYF.